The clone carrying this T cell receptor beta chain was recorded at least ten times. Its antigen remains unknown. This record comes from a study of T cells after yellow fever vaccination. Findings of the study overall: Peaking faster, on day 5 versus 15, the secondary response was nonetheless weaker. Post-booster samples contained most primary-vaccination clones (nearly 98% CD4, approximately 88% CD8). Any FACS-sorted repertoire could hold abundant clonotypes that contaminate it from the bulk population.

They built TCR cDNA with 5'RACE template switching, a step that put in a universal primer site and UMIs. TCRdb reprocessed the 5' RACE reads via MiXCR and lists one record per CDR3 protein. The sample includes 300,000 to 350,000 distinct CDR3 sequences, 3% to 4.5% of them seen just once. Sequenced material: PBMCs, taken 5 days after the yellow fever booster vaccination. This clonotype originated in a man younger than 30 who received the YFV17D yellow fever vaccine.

CDR3 DNA: TGTGCCAGCAGTTACAGGAACAGGGGGGGCACTGAAGCTTTCTTT. This gives the protein CASSYRNRGGTEAFF. The chain has TRBV6-5 and TRBJ1-1; 8 bases match TRBD1. Germline V gene sequence: CDR1 MNHEY, CDR2 SVGAGI. The CDR3 is 15 residues long. V lost 2 bases, J lost 4 bases, and 6 bases stayed unmatched.